This entry lists 9 T cell receptor beta chains sequenced from one sample in a study of blood T cell repertoires in COVID-19. Profiled with immunoSEQ multiplex PCR; TCRdb holds only in-frame clones, not every one. Found here are 100,000 to 130,000 clones, 80% to 95% of them singletons; the top ten hold approximately 1.2%. The sequenced sample was peripheral blood. Receptors originate from a woman in her 30s with acute or convalescent COVID-19.

This chain connects TRBV4-3 to TRBJ1-2; TRBD1 aligns across 9 bases. There are 15 residues in the CDR3. Trimming at V came to 3 bases and at J to 7 bases, leaving 9 bases not matched to a gene. Germline V gives CDR1 LGHNA, CDR2 YSLEER. The CDR3 DNA reads TGCGCCAGCAGCCATCCTAAAGGGACAGGGTCTGGCTACACCTTC. Translating gives CASSHPKGTGSGYTF.

The CDR3 loop is CASSQDLGGGQFF. CDR3 DNA sequence: TGTGCCAGCAGCCAAGATCTGGGGGGTGGGCAGTTCTTC. The chain recombines TRBV14 with TRBJ2-1; perhaps TRBD2 as D (6 bases). The germline V gene has CDR1 SGHDN and CDR2 FVKESK. CDR3 length equals 13 residues. The V end lost 0 bases, the J end lost 12 bases, and 12 bases lay between the germline ends.

The chain joins TRBV20-1 to TRBJ1-6; a weak D match, TRBD1 (5 bases). The CDR3 runs 15 residues. Per germline, CDR1 DFQATT and CDR2 SNEGSKA (reference sequence). With 3 bases removed from V and 0 bases from J, the gap between germline ends came to 9 bases. The CDR3 region is CSASDRSSYNSPLHF. CDR3 nucleotide sequence: TGCAGTGCTAGTGACAGAAGCTCCTATAATTCACCCCTCCACTTT.

V usage is TRBV28 and J usage is TRBJ2-5, with 7 bases identical to TRBD2. There are 17 residues in the CDR3. The germline gives CDR1 MDHEN, CDR2 SYDVKM. J gave up 3 bases and V 5 bases, and 15 bases lay outside the gene matches. The CDR3 nucleotides read TGTGCCAGCAGTGTCCCCGCCGGGACTATGCAGAAAGAGACCCAGTACTTC. This translates into CASSVPAGTMQKETQYF.

V and J are TRBV3-1 (or the pseudogene TRBV3-2) and TRBJ2-6, with TRBD1 identical over 7 bases. V lost 4 bases and J lost 0; bases outside the gene matches: 12. The CDR3 runs 19 residues. Germline V CDR1 and CDR2: LGHDT, YNNKEL (reference sequence). The CDR3 here is CASSPPGRGSLSGANVLTF. CDR3 nucleotides: TGTGCCAGCAGCCCCCCGGGCAGGGGGTCCCTCTCTGGGGCCAACGTCCTGACTTTC.

This clone has only one observation. The chain combines TRBV7-9 with TRBJ2-1; 13 bases line up with TRBD2. CDR1 and CDR2 (germline): SEHNR, FQNEAQ (reference sequence). This CDR3 region has 14 residues. Losses at the gene ends were 8 bases for V and 15 bases for J; bases not matched to a gene: 13. DNA of the CDR3: TGTGCCAGCGGGAGGACTAGCGGGAGTTGGGAACTGTTCTTC. Translated: CASGRTSGSWELFF.

This clone was seen once. The CDR3 DNA is TGTGCCAGCAGCCCTCAGCGGGAGAGAAGAACAGATACGCAGTATTTT. This translates into CASSPQRERRTDTQYF. The chain employs TRBV11-1 and TRBJ2-3, with 8 nucleotides matching TRBD2. Germline loops: CDR1 SGHAT, CDR2 FQDESV (reference sequence). This CDR3 has 16 amino acids. V lost 5 bases and J lost 3; bases outside the gene matches: 10. The entire variable domain, with the rest obtained from reference TRBV11-1 and TRBJ2-3, is as follows: EAEVAQSPRYKITEKSQAVAFWCDPISGHATLYWYRQILGQGPELLVQFQDESVVDDSQLPKDRFSAERLKGVDSTLKIQPAELGDSAMYLCASSPQRERRTDTQYFGPGTRLTVL.

This chain uses TRBV6-2 or TRBV6-3 with TRBJ2-1; 9 positions agree with TRBD1. Germline CDR1 reads MNHEY; CDR2 reads SVGEGT. The length of the CDR3 is 14 residues. The J segment lost 6 bases and the V segment lost 0 bases, leaving 0 bases of the junction unmatched. CDR3 sequence (DNA): TGTGCCAGCAGTTACTCGACAGGGGGCAATGAGCAGTTCTTC. Its protein product is CASSYSTGGNEQFF.

This chain links TRBV19 with TRBJ1-6; 10 nucleotides line up with TRBD1. CDR3 length equals 15 residues. The V segment lost 6 bases and the J segment 7 bases; nucleotides outside the gene matches: 6. CDR1 LNHDA and CDR2 SQIVND come from the germline V gene (reference sequence). The CDR3 nucleotides are TGTGCCAGTAGCCAATCGGGACAGGGGAATTCACCCCTCCACTTT. Translating gives CASSQSGQGNSPLHF.